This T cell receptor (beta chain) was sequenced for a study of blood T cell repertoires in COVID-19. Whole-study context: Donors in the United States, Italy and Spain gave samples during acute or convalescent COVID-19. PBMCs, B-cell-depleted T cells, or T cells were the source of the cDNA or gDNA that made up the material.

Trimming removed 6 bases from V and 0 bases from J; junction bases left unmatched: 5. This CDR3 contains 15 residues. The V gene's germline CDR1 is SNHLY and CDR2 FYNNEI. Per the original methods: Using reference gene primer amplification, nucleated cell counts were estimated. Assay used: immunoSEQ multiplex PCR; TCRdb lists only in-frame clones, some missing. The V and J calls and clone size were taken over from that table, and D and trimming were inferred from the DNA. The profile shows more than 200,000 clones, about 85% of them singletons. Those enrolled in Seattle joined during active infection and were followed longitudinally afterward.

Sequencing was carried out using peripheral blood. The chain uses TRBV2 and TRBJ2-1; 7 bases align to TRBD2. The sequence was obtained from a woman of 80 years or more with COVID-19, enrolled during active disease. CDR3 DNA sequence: TGTGCCAGCAGGACTAGCCTTAGCTCCTACAATGAGCAGTTCTTC. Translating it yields CASRTSLSSYNEQFF.